One sample yielded the 29 T cell receptor beta chains listed below, sequenced in a study of post-analysis software for immune sequencing data. General study points: TRBV5-6, TRBV5-1 and TRBV20-1 belonged to a set of a few TRBV segments that were more frequent in patients than controls.

Their antigens are not known. TCR beta cDNA libraries included unique molecular identifiers. TCRdb reanalysed the PCR reads using MiXCR and keeps one entry per CDR3 protein. The sample has approximately 730,000 distinct CDR3 sequences, less than 35% seen once. Source material: blood. The receptors were gathered from a girl between 5 and 17 years old with multiple sclerosis.

The chain combines TRBV7-2 with TRBJ1-2; possible D gene TRBD1, 5 bases. This CDR3 spans 14 amino acids. Trimming took 0 bases from V and 7 from J, leaving 12 bases between them. The germline CDR1 and CDR2 sequences are SGHTA and FQGNSA. The CDR3 sequence: CASSLAPQGIGYTF. CDR3 bases: TGTGCCAGCAGCTTAGCCCCCCAGGGTATTGGCTACACCTTC.

The chain has TRBV2 and TRBJ1-5; the D gene is possibly TRBD1 (5 bases). The CDR3 loop spans 14 amino acids. Germline V gene data show CDR1 as SNHLY and CDR2 as FYNNEI. Trimming removed 0 bases from V and 4 bases from J, with 7 bases in between. CDR3 sequence: CASSEASGNQPQHF. The CDR3 bases are TGTGCCAGCAGTGAAGCGTCAGGGAATCAGCCCCAGCATTTT.

The chain combines TRBV4-1 with TRBJ2-3; TRBD1 agrees at 8 bases. Germline assignment: CDR1 MGHRA and CDR2 YSYEKL. Trimming at V came to 4 bases and at J to 0 bases, leaving 6 bases not matched to a gene. There are 16 residues in the CDR3. CDR3 DNA sequence: TGCGCCAGCAGCCGGGGGACAGGTTCTAGCACAGATACGCAGTATTTT. Translating it yields CASSRGTGSSTDTQYF.

The gene calls are TRBV28 and TRBJ2-5; D possibly corresponds to TRBD1 (6 bases). The CDR3 runs 18 residues. Germline CDR1 is MDHEN and CDR2 is SYDVKM. Trimming shortened V by 2 bases and J by 5 bases, and 24 bases separated the two germline ends. In DNA, the CDR3 is TGTGCCAGCAGTTTACCCCTGATGGGCAGGGGAGTGGTGGAGACCCAGTACTTC. Encoded protein: CASSLPLMGRGVVETQYF.

This clonotype was counted ten times or more. V usage is TRBV12-5 and J usage is TRBJ2-1; 7 nucleotides match TRBD2. V dropped 4 bases and J dropped 5; count of bases not matched to a gene: 8. Germline loops: CDR1 LGHNT, CDR2 FRNRAP. This CDR3 comprises 15 residues. The CDR3 reads CASGYGGGGHNEQFF. DNA for the CDR3: TGTGCTAGTGGTTACGGCGGCGGGGGTCACAATGAGCAGTTCTTC.

This clonotype was observed a handful of times. The chain's CDR3 is CAISESTGEGETQYF. CDR3 DNA sequence: TGTGCCATCAGTGAGTCAACAGGGGAAGGGGAGACCCAGTACTTC. V is TRBV10-3 and J is TRBJ2-5, with 7 bases identical to TRBD1. Germline-derived CDR1 and CDR2 are ENHRY and SYGVKD. With 0 bases clipped from V and 5 bases from J, the junction kept 6 bases outside the gene matches. The CDR3 extends over 15 amino acids.

This clonotype was picked up one time. This chain links TRBV9 with TRBJ1-2, with TRBD1 matching 7 bases. This CDR3 has 17 amino acids. CDR1 is SGDLS, CDR2 YYNGEE, per germline. Trimming took 0 bases from V and 1 from J; bases not matched to a gene: 9. The CDR3 sequence: CASSVVGQADVNYGYTF. The CDR3 nucleotides are TGTGCCAGCAGCGTAGTCGGACAGGCAGACGTTAACTATGGCTACACCTTC.

The rearrangement links TRBV9 to TRBJ2-5, with TRBD2 matching 7 bases. The CDR3 covers 15 residues. The V segment lost 2 bases and the J segment 1 base; nucleotides outside the gene matches: 5. Per germline, CDR1 SGDLS and CDR2 YYNGEE. For the CDR3, the DNA is TGTGCCAGCAGCGTCGGGCCTAGCGGCCAAGAGACCCAGTACTTC. Its translation: CASSVGPSGQETQYF.

The V and J genes are TRBV28 and TRBJ2-1; a possible D gene is TRBD1 (6 bases). Germline V CDR1 and CDR2: MDHEN, SYDVKM. V gave up 6 bases and J gave up 2 bases, with 17 bases separating them. This CDR3 spans 16 amino acids. CDR3 nucleotides: TGTGCCAGCAGCGCGAGTACCGGGACACCCTACAATGAGCAGTTCTTC. It specifies CASSASTGTPYNEQFF.

The V call is TRBV29-1, the J call TRBJ1-4; D is perhaps TRBD1 (5 bases). This CDR3 is 11 amino acids long. From germline, CDR1 is SQVTM and CDR2 ANQGSEA. V was clipped by 5 bases and J by 6 bases, with 7 bases between them. The DNA for the CDR3 is TGCAGCGTTAAGACAGATGAAAAACTGTTTTTT. It codes for CSVKTDEKLFF.

The chain recombines TRBV20-1 with TRBJ2-5, with 7 bases identical to TRBD1. The J call may be faulty, since TRBJ2-7 better matches the DNA end. CDR3 size: 13 residues. In germline, CDR1 is DFQATT, CDR2 SNEGSKA (reference sequence). The CDR3 spells CSARRGTEGEQYF. The CDR3 coding sequence is TGCAGTGCTAGAAGGGGGACAGAGGGCGAGCAGTACTTC.

Concerning this clonotype: One base away lies a much larger clone, so this may be a sequencing read error. The CDR3 sequence: CAISNRGAGYEQYF. In nucleotides, the CDR3 is TGTGCCATCAGTAACCGGGGGGCGGGCTACGAGCAGTACTTC. V usage is TRBV10-3 and J usage is TRBJ2-4, with D possibly being TRBD2 (7 bases). The J call is uncertain, as TRBJ2-7 better fits the DNA end. CDR3 length: 14 residues. The germline V gene encodes CDR1 ENHRY and CDR2 SYGVKD.

This clonotype has only a few counts. This chain joins TRBV20-1 and TRBJ2-6; D is perhaps TRBD1 or TRBD2 (6 bases each). V was trimmed by 6 bases and J by 1 base, leaving 19 bases between them. Germline values: CDR1 DFQATT, CDR2 SNEGSKA (reference sequence). The CDR3 is 17 residues long. The CDR3 DNA reads TGCAGTGCCCCCGAGGGGGGCCTTTATTCTGGGGCCAACGTCCTGACTTTC. Translated, it gives CSAPEGGLYSGANVLTF.

The J gene is TRBJ2-3, the V gene TRBV7-2; D is perhaps TRBD1 (6 bases). Trimming removed 4 bases from V and 0 bases from J, with 8 bases in between. This CDR3 region has 14 residues. CDR1 SGHTA and CDR2 FQGNSA come from the germline V gene. CDR3 DNA: TGTGCCAGCAGCTGGACAGAAAGCACAGATACGCAGTATTTT. It translates to CASSWTESTDTQYF.

This clonotype appeared a few times. The V and J genes are TRBV3-1 and TRBJ2-1; the D is unclear. CDR3 size: 16 residues. Germline CDR1 reads LGHDT; CDR2 reads YNNKEL (reference sequence). The V and J ends lost 7 bases and 0 bases respectively, with 16 bases between them. CDR3: CASTPQIPSSYNEQFF. Here the CDR3 DNA reads TGTGCCAGCACCCCACAGATCCCGAGCTCCTACAATGAGCAGTTCTTC.

V gene TRBV5-1 combines with J gene TRBJ2-1, with a tentative D call TRBD1 (6 bases). This CDR3 comprises 16 residues. Germline CDR1 is SGHRS and CDR2 is YFSETQ. V was trimmed by 4 bases and J by 6 bases, leaving 20 bases between them. CDR3: CASSVPNRVFGNEQFF. CDR3 nucleotides: TGCGCCAGCAGCGTCCCCAACAGGGTATTCGGCAATGAGCAGTTCTTC.

A few counts support this clonotype. The rearrangement links TRBV3-1 to TRBJ1-2, with 10 bases lining up with TRBD1. This CDR3 has 15 residues. The germline CDR1 and CDR2 sequences are LGHDT and YNNKEL (reference sequence). J was trimmed by 4 bases and V by 0 bases; bases with no gene match: 2. The DNA of the CDR3 is TGTGCCAGCAGCCAAGAGGGGACAGGGGCCTATGGCTACACCTTC. The encoded protein is CASSQEGTGAYGYTF.

This clonotype was detected only a few times. The chain combines TRBV2 with TRBJ2-7, with D hard to call. The CDR3 spans 10 residues. Germline-derived CDR1 and CDR2 are SNHLY and FYNNEI. The V gene lost 5 bases and the J gene lost 5 bases, with 4 bases spanning the gap. The CDR3: CASSSHEQYF. The CDR3 DNA reads TGTGCCAGCAGTTCCCACGAGCAGTACTTC.

This clonotype has only a few counts. The chain employs TRBV18 and TRBJ1-6, with no clear D. The V end lost 3 bases, the J end lost 1 base, and 10 bases lay between the germline ends. The CDR3 runs 16 residues. The germline CDR1 and CDR2 sequences are KGHSH and LQKENI. The DNA for the CDR3 is TGTGCCAGCTCACCTCCCGGTGGGTCCTATAATTCACCCCTCCACTTT. Translated, it gives CASSPPGGSYNSPLHF. Full variable domain (missing parts from reference TRBV18 and TRBJ1-6): NAGVMQNPRHLVRRRGQEARLRCSPMKGHSHVYWYRQLPEEGLKFMVYLQKENIIDESGMPKERFSAEFPKEGPSILRIQQVVRGDSAAYFCASSPPGGSYNSPLHFGNGTRLTVT.

In this sample, this clonotype turned up a few times. The chain has TRBV12-3 or TRBV12-4 and TRBJ1-5; D perhaps matches TRBD1 (5 bases). Deletions cut 8 bases from V and 4 bases from J, with 12 bases between. The CDR3 runs to 13 residues. The CDR3 loop reads CASGDLGNQPQHF. The CDR3 coding sequence is TGTGCCAGCGGGGACCTTGGAAATCAGCCCCAGCATTTT.

V gene TRBV29-1 combines with J gene TRBJ1-2; the D is unclear. The V end lost 3 bases, the J end lost 4 bases, and 12 bases lay between the germline ends. From germline, CDR1 is SQVTM and CDR2 ANQGSEA. The CDR3 runs 13 residues. The CDR3 DNA sequence: TGCAGCGTTGACGCCCCTCGGGGCTATGGCTACACCTTC. It codes for CSVDAPRGYGYTF.

This clonotype occurred many times. The rearrangement uses TRBV7-6 and TRBJ1-1; TRBD1 is a possible D gene (6 bases). The CDR3 contains 15 residues. Between the trimmed V and J ends, which lost 2 bases and 1 base, there was a span of 11 bases. CDR1 SGHVS and CDR2 FNYEAQ come from the germline V gene. The CDR3 nucleotides read TGTGCCAGCAGCTTAATAACAGGGTCGAACACTGAAGCTTTCTTT. Translated, it gives CASSLITGSNTEAFF.

This clonotype was detected once. This rearrangement joins TRBV5-1 to TRBJ2-5; D may be TRBD1 or TRBD2 (6 bases each). Trimming left V 0 bases short and J 11 bases short, with 17 bases between. Germline V gene lookup returns CDR1 SGHRS and CDR2 YFSETQ. The CDR3 runs 14 residues. In DNA form, the CDR3 reads TGCGCCAGCAGCTTGGTAGGGGGGTGTGGTGAGCAGTACTTC. Its translation: CASSLVGGCGEQYF. Complete variable domain (other parts from reference TRBV5-1 and TRBJ2-5): KAGVTQTPRYLIKTRGQQVTLSCSPISGHRSVSWYQQTPGQGLQFLFEYFSETQRNKGNFPGRFSGRQFSNSRSEMNVSTLELGDSALYLCASSLVGGCGEQYFGPGTRLLVL.

The rearrangement uses TRBV29-1 and TRBJ2-3, with D possibly being TRBD2 (6 bases). CDR1 is SQVTM and CDR2 is ANQGSEA in the germline V gene. The V end lost 4 bases, the J end lost 0 bases, and 11 bases lay between the germline ends. This CDR3 spans 14 amino acids. CDR3 nucleotide sequence: TGCAGCGTTGGAACTAGCAGAAGCACAGATACGCAGTATTTT. Translation: CSVGTSRSTDTQYF.

This clonotype has just a few counts. The CDR3, as DNA: TGTGCCAGCCGACCCTCTAGCCCAGATACGCAGTATTTT. Protein product: CASRPSSPDTQYF. The genes are TRBV28 and TRBJ2-3, with D maybe TRBD2 (5 bases). Trimming took off 8 bases at V and 4 bases at J, with 13 bases between the two ends. CDR3 length: 13 amino acids. CDR1 MDHEN and CDR2 SYDVKM come from the germline V gene.

Here the CDR3 reads CASSPNNLAYEQYF. The DNA for the CDR3 is TGTGCCAGCAGTCCAAACAACTTGGCCTACGAGCAGTACTTC. The chain employs TRBV6-6 and TRBJ2-7; no clear D. This CDR3 region has 14 residues. Trimming took off 5 bases at V and 2 bases at J, with 13 bases between the two ends. CDR1 is MNHNY and CDR2 is SVGAGI in the germline V gene (reference sequence).

The chain carries TRBV6-2 or TRBV6-3 and TRBJ2-7; TRBD2 might be the D (5 bases). Trimming removed 6 bases from V and 0 bases from J, with 12 bases in between. Germline CDR1 is MNHEY and CDR2 is SVGEGT. CDR3 length: 14 residues. This CDR3 reads CASRRSGNSYEQYF. CDR3 DNA: TGTGCCAGCAGACGATCCGGGAACTCCTACGAGCAGTACTTC.

This clonotype appeared a few times. The V gene is TRBV6-5, the J gene TRBJ1-1; D unresolved. The CDR3 runs 15 residues. Between the trimmed V and J ends, which lost 3 bases and 6 bases, there was a span of 17 bases. Germline CDR1 MNHEY, CDR2 SVGAGI. The CDR3 DNA is TGTGCCAGCAGTTATCGGCTCGGGGAGAGGGCTGAAGCTTTCTTT. Protein sequence: CASSYRLGERAEAFF.

V is TRBV29-1 and J is TRBJ2-1; no definite D call. With 8 bases removed from V and 6 bases from J, the gap between germline ends came to 17 bases. The CDR3 totals 13 residues. Germline V CDR1 and CDR2: SQVTM, ANQGSEA. Here the CDR3 DNA reads TGCAGCTTCCGAACGGGTATGGTCAATGAGCAGTTCTTC. It is translated as CSFRTGMVNEQFF.